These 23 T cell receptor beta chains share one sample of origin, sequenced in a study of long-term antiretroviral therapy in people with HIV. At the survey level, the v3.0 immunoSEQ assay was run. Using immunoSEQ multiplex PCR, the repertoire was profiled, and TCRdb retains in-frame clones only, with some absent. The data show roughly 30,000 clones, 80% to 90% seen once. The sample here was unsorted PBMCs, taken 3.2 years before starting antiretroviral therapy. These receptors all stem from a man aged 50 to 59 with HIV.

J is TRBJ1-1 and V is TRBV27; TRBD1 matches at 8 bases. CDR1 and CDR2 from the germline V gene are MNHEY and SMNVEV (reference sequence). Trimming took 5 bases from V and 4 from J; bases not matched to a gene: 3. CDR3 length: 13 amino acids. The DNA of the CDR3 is TGTGCCAGCAGTCCCGGACAGGGCACTGAAGCTTTCTTT. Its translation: CASSPGQGTEAFF.

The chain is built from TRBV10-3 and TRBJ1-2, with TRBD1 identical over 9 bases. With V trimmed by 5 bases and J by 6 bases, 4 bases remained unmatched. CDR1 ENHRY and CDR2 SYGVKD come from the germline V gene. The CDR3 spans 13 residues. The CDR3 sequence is CAISLGQGDGYTF. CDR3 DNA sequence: TGTGCCATCAGTCTGGGACAGGGTGATGGCTACACCTTC.

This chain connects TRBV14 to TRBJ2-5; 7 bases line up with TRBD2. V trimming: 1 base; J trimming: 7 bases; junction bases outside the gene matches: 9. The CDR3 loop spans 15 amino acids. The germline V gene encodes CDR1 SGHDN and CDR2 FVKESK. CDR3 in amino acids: CASSQVGGSVGTQYF. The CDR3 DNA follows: TGTGCCAGCAGCCAAGTCGGCGGGAGCGTGGGGACCCAGTACTTC.

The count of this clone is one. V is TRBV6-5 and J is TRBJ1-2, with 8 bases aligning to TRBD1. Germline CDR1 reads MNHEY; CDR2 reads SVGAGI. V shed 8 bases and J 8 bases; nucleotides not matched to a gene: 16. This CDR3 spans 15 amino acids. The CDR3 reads CASARSLLTGVGYTF. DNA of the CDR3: TGTGCCAGCGCCCGGTCCCTTTTGACAGGGGTAGGCTACACCTTC.

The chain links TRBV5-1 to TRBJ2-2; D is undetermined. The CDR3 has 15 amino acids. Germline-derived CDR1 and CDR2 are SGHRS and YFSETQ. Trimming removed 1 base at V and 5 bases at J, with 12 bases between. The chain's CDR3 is CASSLLNRVTGELFF. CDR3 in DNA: TGCGCCAGCAGCTTGTTAAATCGGGTGACCGGGGAGCTGTTTTTT.

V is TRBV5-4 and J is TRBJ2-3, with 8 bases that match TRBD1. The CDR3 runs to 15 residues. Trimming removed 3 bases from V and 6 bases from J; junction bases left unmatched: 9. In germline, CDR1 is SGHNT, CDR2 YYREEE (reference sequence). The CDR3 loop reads CASSWTDRDWDTQYF. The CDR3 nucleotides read TGTGCCAGCAGCTGGACGGACAGGGATTGGGATACGCAGTATTTT.

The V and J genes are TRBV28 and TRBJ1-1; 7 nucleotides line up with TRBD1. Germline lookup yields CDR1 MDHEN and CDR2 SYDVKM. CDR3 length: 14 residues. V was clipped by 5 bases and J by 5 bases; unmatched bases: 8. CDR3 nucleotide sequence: TGTGCCAGCAGTCCCCCAGGGGGGAGGACTGAAGCTTTCTTT. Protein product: CASSPPGGRTEAFF. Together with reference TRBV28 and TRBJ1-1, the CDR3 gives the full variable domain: DVKVTQSSRYLVKRTGEKVFLECVQDMDHENMFWYRQDPGLGLRLIYFSYDVKMKEKGDIPEGYSVSREKKERFSLILESASTNQTSMYLCASSPPGGRTEAFFGQGTRLTVV.

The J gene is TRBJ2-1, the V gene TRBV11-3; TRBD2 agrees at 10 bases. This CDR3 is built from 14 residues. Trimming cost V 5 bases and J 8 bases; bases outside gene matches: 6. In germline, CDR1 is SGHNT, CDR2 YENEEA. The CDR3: CASSPSGSTDEQFF. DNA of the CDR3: TGTGCCAGCAGCCCTAGCGGGAGTACCGATGAGCAGTTCTTC.

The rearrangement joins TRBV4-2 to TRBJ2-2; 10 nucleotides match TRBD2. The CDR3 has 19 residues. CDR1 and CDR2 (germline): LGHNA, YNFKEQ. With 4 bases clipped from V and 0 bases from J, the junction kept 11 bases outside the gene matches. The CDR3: CASSLRAGGRITNTGELFF. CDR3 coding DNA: TGTGCCAGCAGCCTAAGAGCGGGAGGGCGTATAACGAACACCGGGGAGCTGTTTTTT.

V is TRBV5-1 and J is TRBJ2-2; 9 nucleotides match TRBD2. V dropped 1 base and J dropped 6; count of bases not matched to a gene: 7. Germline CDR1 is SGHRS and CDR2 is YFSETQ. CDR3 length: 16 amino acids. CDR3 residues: CASSLRRGGSPGELFF. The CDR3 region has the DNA TGCGCCAGCAGCTTGAGGCGGGGGGGATCTCCCGGGGAGCTGTTTTTT.

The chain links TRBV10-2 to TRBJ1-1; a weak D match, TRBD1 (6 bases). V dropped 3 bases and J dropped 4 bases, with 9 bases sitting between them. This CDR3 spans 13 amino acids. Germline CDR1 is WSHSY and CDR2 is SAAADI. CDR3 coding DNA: TGCGCCAGCAGTGACCAGGGGCCCACTGAAGCTTTCTTT. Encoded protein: CASSDQGPTEAFF.

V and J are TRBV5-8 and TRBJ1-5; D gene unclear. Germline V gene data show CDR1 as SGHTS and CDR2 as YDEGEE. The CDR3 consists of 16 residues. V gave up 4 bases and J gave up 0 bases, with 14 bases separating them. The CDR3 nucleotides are TGTGCCAGCAGCGTCCCCCGGGCGTATAGCAATCAGCCCCAGCATTTT. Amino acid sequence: CASSVPRAYSNQPQHF.

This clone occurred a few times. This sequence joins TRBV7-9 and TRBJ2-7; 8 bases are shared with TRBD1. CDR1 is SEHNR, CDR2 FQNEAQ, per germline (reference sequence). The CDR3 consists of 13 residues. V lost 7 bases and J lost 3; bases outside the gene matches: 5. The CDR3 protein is CASTTGDDYEQYF. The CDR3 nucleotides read TGTGCCAGCACGACAGGGGATGACTACGAGCAGTACTTC.

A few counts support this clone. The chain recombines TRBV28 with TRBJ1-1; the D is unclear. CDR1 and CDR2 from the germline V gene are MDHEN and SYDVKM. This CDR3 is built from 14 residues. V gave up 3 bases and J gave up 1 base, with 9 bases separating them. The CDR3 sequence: CASSFLARNTEAFF. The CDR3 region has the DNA TGTGCCAGCAGTTTTTTGGCACGGAACACTGAAGCTTTCTTT.

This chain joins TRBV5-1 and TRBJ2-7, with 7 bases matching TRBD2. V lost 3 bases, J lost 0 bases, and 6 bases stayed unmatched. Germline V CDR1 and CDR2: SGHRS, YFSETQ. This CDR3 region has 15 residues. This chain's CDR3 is CASSSEAGSSYEQYF. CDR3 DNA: TGCGCCAGCAGCTCCGAAGCGGGGAGCTCCTACGAGCAGTACTTC. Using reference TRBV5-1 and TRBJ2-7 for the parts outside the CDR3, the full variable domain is KAGVTQTPRYLIKTRGQQVTLSCSPISGHRSVSWYQQTPGQGLQFLFEYFSETQRNKGNFPGRFSGRQFSNSRSEMNVSTLELGDSALYLCASSSEAGSSYEQYFGPGTRLTVT.

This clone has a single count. The CDR3 nucleotides are TGCGCCAGCAGCCCGGGAGGGACAGGTCCCCAAGAGACCCAGTACTTC. Translation gives CASSPGGTGPQETQYF. V gene TRBV5-1 combines with J gene TRBJ2-5; perhaps D is TRBD1 or TRBD2 (8 bases each). CDR1 and CDR2 from the germline V gene are SGHRS and YFSETQ. The CDR3 totals 16 residues. V dropped 4 bases and J dropped 1 base, with 17 bases sitting between them.

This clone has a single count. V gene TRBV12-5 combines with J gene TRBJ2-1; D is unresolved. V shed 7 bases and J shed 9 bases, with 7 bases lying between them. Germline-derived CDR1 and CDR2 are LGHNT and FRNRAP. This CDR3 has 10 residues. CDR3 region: CASAMGEQFF. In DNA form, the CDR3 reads TGTGCTAGTGCGATGGGTGAGCAGTTCTTC.

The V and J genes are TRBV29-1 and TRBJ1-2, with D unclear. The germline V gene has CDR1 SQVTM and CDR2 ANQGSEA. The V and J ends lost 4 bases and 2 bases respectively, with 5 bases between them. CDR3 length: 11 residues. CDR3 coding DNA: TGCAGCGTTGTTGAAAACTATGGCTACACCTTC. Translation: CSVVENYGYTF.

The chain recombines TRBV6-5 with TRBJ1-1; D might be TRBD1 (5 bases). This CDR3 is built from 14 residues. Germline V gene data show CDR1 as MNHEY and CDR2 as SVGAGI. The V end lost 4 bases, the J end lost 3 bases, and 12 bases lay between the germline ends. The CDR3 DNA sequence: TGTGCCAGCAGTTGGGGACGGAGGGACACTGAAGCTTTCTTT. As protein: CASSWGRRDTEAFF.

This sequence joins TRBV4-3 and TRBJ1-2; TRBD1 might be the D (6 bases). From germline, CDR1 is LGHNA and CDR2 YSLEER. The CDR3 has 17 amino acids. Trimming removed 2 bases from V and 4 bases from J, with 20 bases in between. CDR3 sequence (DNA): TGCGCCAGCAGCCAATCGGTAGGGGGGGTGTATGGCTATGGCTACACCTTC. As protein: CASSQSVGGVYGYGYTF.

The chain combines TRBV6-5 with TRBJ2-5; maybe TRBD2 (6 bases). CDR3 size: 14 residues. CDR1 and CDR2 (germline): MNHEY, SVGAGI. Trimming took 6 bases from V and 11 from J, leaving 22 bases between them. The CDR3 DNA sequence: TGTGCCAGCAGCTCTCCGGGACTCCAAGCGAAACAGTACTTC. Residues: CASSSPGLQAKQYF.

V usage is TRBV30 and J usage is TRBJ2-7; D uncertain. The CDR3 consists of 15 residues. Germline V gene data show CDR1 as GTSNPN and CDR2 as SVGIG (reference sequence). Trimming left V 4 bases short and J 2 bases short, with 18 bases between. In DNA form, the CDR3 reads TGTGCCTGGACCCATGAGAATATATTGACCTACGAGCAGTACTTC. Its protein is CAWTHENILTYEQYF.

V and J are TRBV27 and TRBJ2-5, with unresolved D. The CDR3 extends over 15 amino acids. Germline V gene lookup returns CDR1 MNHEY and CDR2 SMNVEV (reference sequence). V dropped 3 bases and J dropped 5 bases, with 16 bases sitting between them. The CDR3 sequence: CASSLILASVETQYF. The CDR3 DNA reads TGTGCCAGCAGTTTGATCCTCGCCTCGGTGGAGACCCAGTACTTC.